The 13 T cell receptor beta chains below come from one sample, sequenced in a study of shared clonotypes between healthy human individuals. Terminally differentiated effector memory CD45RA+ cells were excluded by CCR7 positive selection of CD45RO-negative cells. Only in-frame clones appear in the TCRdb table, and some are missing; sequencing was by immunoSEQ multiplex PCR. The sample holds about 1,800,000 clones, about 95% seen once. Sequenced material: naive CD8+ T cells sorted from blood. The receptors originated from a man between 18 and 29 years old in good health.

On this clone itself: Because the CDR3 is missing its conserved closing phenylalanine or tryptophan, this is likely a read error. The DNA is left out, because the CDR3 cannot be placed on it with certainty; the CDR3 is given as TCRdb lists it. This chain links TRBV28 with TRBJ1-2. The CDR3 extends over 15 residues, inclusive of both ends. Per germline, CDR1 MDHEN and CDR2 SYDVKM. The CDR3 region is CASSFRLGGTVSINV.

V is TRBV7-9 and J is TRBJ2-5, with D uncertain. Trimming took off 8 bases at V and 3 bases at J, with 10 bases between the two ends. In germline, CDR1 is SEHNR, CDR2 FQNEAQ (reference sequence). The CDR3 extends over 12 amino acids. Here the CDR3 DNA reads TGTGCCAGCGCCCTATGGGAAGAGACCCAGTACTTC. Its protein product is CASALWEETQYF.

Note on this clone: This specimen includes other DNA sequences encoding the same CDR3. The chain links TRBV27 to TRBJ2-5, with a possible D match to TRBD2 (5 bases). V was pared by 3 bases and J by 5 bases, with 19 bases between. Germline CDR1 and CDR2: MNHEY and SMNVEV (reference sequence). The CDR3 sequence is 16 residues long. The CDR3 here is CASSFSAGDLQETQYF. The CDR3, as DNA: TGTGCCAGCAGTTTCTCGGCGGGCGACCTCCAGGAGACCCAGTACTTC.

The genes are TRBV13 and TRBJ2-7; 9 bases agree with TRBD2. Germline trimming cut 1 base from V and 2 bases from J; bases unmatched to any gene: 12. In germline, CDR1 is PRHDT, CDR2 FYEKMQ (reference sequence). The CDR3 runs 18 residues. DNA of the CDR3: TGTGCCAGCAGCTTAGAAGGGGGGCTAGCGGGACACACCTACGAGCAGTACTTC. Translation: CASSLEGGLAGHTYEQYF.

This rearrangement joins TRBV28 to TRBJ2-7; the D is unclear. This CDR3 comprises 15 residues. Trimming took off 1 base at V and 6 bases at J, with 16 bases between the two ends. Germline CDR1 MDHEN, CDR2 SYDVKM. The chain's CDR3 is CASSLFMKGQSEQYF. The DNA of the CDR3 is TGTGCCAGCAGTTTATTTATGAAGGGCCAGAGCGAGCAGTACTTC.

The chain links TRBV29-1 to TRBJ2-7; 7 bases line up with TRBD1. Germline values: CDR1 SQVTM, CDR2 ANQGSEA. V lost 3 bases and J lost 4; bases outside the gene matches: 6. The CDR3 has 13 amino acids. DNA of the CDR3: TGCAGCGTTGAGGGGACAGCCTTGTACGAGCAGTACTTC. It specifies CSVEGTALYEQYF.

The V gene is TRBV6-1, the J gene TRBJ2-7; a weak D match, TRBD2 (6 bases). The V gene lost 3 bases and the J gene lost 3 bases, with 12 bases spanning the gap. The CDR3 sequence is 14 residues long. CDR1 and CDR2 (germline): MNHNS, SASEGT. DNA of the CDR3: TGTGCCAGCAGTGACCCCGGGACTTTCTACGAGCAGTACTTC. Its translation is CASSDPGTFYEQYF.

This chain connects TRBV10-3 to TRBJ1-1; perhaps TRBD1 as D (5 bases). The CDR3 consists of 14 residues. V lost 4 bases to trimming and J lost 0 bases, with 9 bases between them. In germline, CDR1 is ENHRY, CDR2 SYGVKD. CDR3 sequence (DNA): TGTGCCATCAGTGGGGAGGGGATGAACACTGAAGCTTTCTTT. Protein: CAISGEGMNTEAFF.

The chain combines TRBV30 with TRBJ2-1; TRBD1 aligns across 7 bases. Germline V CDR1 and CDR2: GTSNPN, SVGIG (reference sequence). The V segment lost 4 bases and the J segment 2 bases; nucleotides outside the gene matches: 5. This CDR3 spans 14 amino acids. The CDR3 protein is CAWTPTGTYNEQFF. CDR3 DNA: TGTGCCTGGACTCCGACAGGGACCTACAATGAGCAGTTCTTC.

There are a few counts of this clone. V is TRBV27 and J is TRBJ2-1; 11 positions match TRBD2. The CDR3 has 16 amino acids. CDR1 is MNHEY, CDR2 SMNVEV, per germline (reference sequence). J was trimmed by 4 bases and V by 5 bases; bases with no gene match: 7. The CDR3 DNA is TGTGCCAGCAGTCCAACGACTAGCGGGGTTTACAATGAGCAGTTCTTC. This translates into CASSPTTSGVYNEQFF.

The gene calls are TRBV27 and TRBJ2-1; D possibly corresponds to TRBD2 (5 bases). The CDR3 runs to 16 residues. Germline assignment: CDR1 MNHEY and CDR2 SMNVEV (reference sequence). The V end lost 2 bases, the J end lost 0 bases, and 11 bases lay between the germline ends. The CDR3, as DNA: TGTGCCAGCAGTTTAGAGGGTCGTAGCTCCTACAATGAGCAGTTCTTC. Encoded protein: CASSLEGRSSYNEQFF.

This chain connects TRBV14 to TRBJ2-7, with 9 bases that match TRBD1. The CDR3 is made up of 15 amino acids. The trim removed 0 bases at V and 4 bases at J, leaving 4 bases unmatched. Per germline, CDR1 SGHDN and CDR2 FVKESK. The CDR3 coding sequence is TGTGCCAGCAGCCAAGAGTCCGGGACAGGGTACGAGCAGTACTTC. Protein product: CASSQESGTGYEQYF.

The gene calls are TRBV7-9 and TRBJ2-1; 7 nucleotides agree with TRBD1. With 4 bases clipped from V and 4 bases from J, the junction kept 19 bases outside the gene matches. This CDR3 is built from 19 residues. The germline V gene has CDR1 SEHNR and CDR2 FQNEAQ (reference sequence). CDR3 residues: CASSSAGQESGRAYNEQFF. The CDR3 bases are TGTGCCAGCAGCTCTGCAGGACAGGAAAGTGGTAGGGCTTACAATGAGCAGTTCTTC.